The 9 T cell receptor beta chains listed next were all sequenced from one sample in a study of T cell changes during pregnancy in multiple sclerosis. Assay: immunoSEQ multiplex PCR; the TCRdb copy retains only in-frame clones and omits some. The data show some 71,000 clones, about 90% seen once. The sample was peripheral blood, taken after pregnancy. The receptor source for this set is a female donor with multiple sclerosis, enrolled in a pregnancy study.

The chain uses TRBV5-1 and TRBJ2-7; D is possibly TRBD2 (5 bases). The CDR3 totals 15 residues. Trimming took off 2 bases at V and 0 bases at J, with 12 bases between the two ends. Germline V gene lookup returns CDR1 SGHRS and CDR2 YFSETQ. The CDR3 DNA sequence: TGCGCCAGCAGCTTACAAGGACTGCGCTCCTACGAGCAGTACTTC. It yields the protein CASSLQGLRSYEQYF.

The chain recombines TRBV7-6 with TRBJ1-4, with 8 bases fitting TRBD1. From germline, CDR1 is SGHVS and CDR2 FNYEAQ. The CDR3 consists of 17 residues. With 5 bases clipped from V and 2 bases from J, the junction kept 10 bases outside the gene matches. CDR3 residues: CASSPRTGRWTNEKLFF. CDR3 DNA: TGTGCCAGCAGCCCGCGGACAGGGAGGTGGACTAATGAAAAACTGTTTTTT.

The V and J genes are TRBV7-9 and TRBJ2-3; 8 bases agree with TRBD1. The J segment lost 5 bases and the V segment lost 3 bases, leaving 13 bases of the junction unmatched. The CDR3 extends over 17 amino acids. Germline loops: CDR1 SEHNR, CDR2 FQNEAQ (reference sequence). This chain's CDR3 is CASSFILGQGRRDTQYF. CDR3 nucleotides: TGTGCCAGCAGCTTCATTCTTGGACAGGGCCGCCGAGATACGCAGTATTTT.

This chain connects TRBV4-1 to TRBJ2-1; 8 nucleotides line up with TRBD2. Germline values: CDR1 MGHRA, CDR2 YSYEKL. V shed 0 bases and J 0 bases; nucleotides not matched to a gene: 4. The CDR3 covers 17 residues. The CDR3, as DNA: TGCGCCAGCAGCCAAGATGCGAGCGGGAGCTCCTACAATGAGCAGTTCTTC. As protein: CASSQDASGSSYNEQFF.

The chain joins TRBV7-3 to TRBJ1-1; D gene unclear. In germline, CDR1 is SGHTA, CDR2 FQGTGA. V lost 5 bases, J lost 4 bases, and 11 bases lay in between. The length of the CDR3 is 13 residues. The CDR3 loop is CASSPGLLTEAFF. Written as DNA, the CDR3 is TGTGCCAGCAGCCCAGGACTCCTCACTGAAGCTTTCTTT.

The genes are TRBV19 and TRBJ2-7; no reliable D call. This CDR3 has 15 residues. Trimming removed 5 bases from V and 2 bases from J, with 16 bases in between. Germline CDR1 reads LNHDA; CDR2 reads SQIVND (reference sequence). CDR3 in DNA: TGTGCCAGTAGTCCCCACGGTCTTTCTCCCTACGAGCAGTACTTC. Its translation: CASSPHGLSPYEQYF.

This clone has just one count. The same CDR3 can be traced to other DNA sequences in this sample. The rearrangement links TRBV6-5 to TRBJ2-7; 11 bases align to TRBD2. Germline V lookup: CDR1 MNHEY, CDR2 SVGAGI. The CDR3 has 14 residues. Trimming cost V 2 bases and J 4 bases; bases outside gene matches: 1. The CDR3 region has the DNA TGTGCCAGCAGTTACACTAGCGGGAGTTACGAGCAGTACTTC. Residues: CASSYTSGSYEQYF.

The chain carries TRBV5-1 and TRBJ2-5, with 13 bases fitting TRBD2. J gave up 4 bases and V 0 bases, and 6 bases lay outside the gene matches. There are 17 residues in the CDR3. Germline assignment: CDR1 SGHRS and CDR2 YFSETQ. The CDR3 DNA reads TGCGCCAGCAGCTTGGCCGGGACTAGCGGGATTGGAGAGACCCAGTACTTC. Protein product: CASSLAGTSGIGETQYF. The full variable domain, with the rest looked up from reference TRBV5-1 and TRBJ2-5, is KAGVTQTPRYLIKTRGQQVTLSCSPISGHRSVSWYQQTPGQGLQFLFEYFSETQRNKGNFPGRFSGRQFSNSRSEMNVSTLELGDSALYLCASSLAGTSGIGETQYFGPGTRLLVL.

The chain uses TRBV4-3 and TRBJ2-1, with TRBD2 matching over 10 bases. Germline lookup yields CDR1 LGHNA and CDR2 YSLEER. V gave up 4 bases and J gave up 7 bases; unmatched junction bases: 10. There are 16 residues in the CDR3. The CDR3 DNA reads TGCGCCAGCAGCCTTCTAGCGGGAGTGGCGGTGAATGAGCAGTTCTTC. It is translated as CASSLLAGVAVNEQFF.